Following are 6 T cell receptor beta chains from one sample sequenced in a study of technical replicates of blood from four donors. Only in-frame clones appear in the TCRdb table, and some are missing; sequencing was by immunoSEQ multiplex PCR. This sample has some 78,000 clones, with 94% found just once. Material for sequencing was T cells isolated from PBMCs. The receptors shown here come from a human donor in good health.

This chain links TRBV5-1 with TRBJ2-1, with a tentative D call TRBD2 (6 bases). Deletions cut 4 bases from V and 0 bases from J, with 14 bases between. The CDR3 is 16 residues long. Germline assignment: CDR1 SGHRS and CDR2 YFSETQ. In DNA form, the CDR3 reads TGCGCCAGCAGCCCCCCGGGAGACGGCTCCTACAATGAGCAGTTCTTC. The encoded protein is CASSPPGDGSYNEQFF.

The chain employs TRBV2 and TRBJ1-4; D might be TRBD1 (5 bases). Germline loops: CDR1 SNHLY, CDR2 FYNNEI. Trimming removed 8 bases from V and 7 bases from J, with 17 bases in between. This CDR3 region has 14 residues. CDR3 protein: CASAGPPGFEKLFF. The CDR3, as DNA: TGTGCCAGCGCAGGGCCCCCGGGTTTTGAAAAACTGTTTTTT.

The chain recombines TRBV6-5 with TRBJ1-2, with 8 bases matching TRBD1. CDR1 is MNHEY, CDR2 SVGAGI, per germline. The CDR3 totals 16 residues. The V segment lost 0 bases and the J segment 7 bases; nucleotides outside the gene matches: 10. CDR3 DNA sequence: TGTGCCAGCAGTTACTCGAAACTTGACAGGGGCCCTGGCTACACCTTC. It codes for CASSYSKLDRGPGYTF.

The rearrangement joins TRBV10-3 to TRBJ2-1, with no clear D. Per germline, CDR1 ENHRY and CDR2 SYGVKD. V was cut by 7 bases and J by 5 bases, with 9 bases left in between. The CDR3 is 12 amino acids. The CDR3 region is CAITSQNNEQFF. CDR3 sequence (DNA): TGTGCCATCACGTCACAAAACAATGAGCAGTTCTTC.

The rearrangement uses TRBV29-1 and TRBJ2-1, with 9 bases aligning to TRBD2. The ends lost 7 bases at V and 6 bases at J; junction bases unmatched: 10. Germline lookup yields CDR1 SQVTM and CDR2 ANQGSEA. This CDR3 has 14 residues. The CDR3 loop is CSGGRGAGGNEQFF. Here the CDR3 DNA reads TGCAGCGGCGGCCGGGGAGCGGGAGGCAATGAGCAGTTCTTC.

The rearrangement uses TRBV6-5 and TRBJ2-5, with TRBD2 identical over 11 bases. This CDR3 region has 15 residues. The germline V gene has CDR1 MNHEY and CDR2 SVGAGI. V shed 4 bases and J 3 bases; nucleotides not matched to a gene: 4. The DNA for the CDR3 is TGTGCCAGCAGTTCCCAGACTAGCGGGGAAGAGACCCAGTACTTC. It is translated as CASSSQTSGEETQYF.